The following is a T cell receptor (beta chain) sequence with its context. Its antigen remains unknown. The data were obtained in a study of identical twins. Looked up from germline, CDR1 is SGHTA and CDR2 is FQGTGA. CDR3 length: 13 residues. V was pared by 3 bases and J by 3 bases, with 8 bases between. Study results and caveats: Beta out-of-frame twin sharing showed a weaker excess. Low generation-probability sequences were in excess among twin-shared out-of-frame alpha sequences.

A single record per CDR3 protein comes from TCRdb applying MiXCR to the 5' RACE reads. The sample records some 660,000 distinct CDR3 sequences, approximately 9% being singletons. Separately, the same data were catalogued under a study of yellow fever vaccine responses in identical twins.

The chain has TRBV7-3 and TRBJ2-5; D unresolved. This sequence originates from a woman between 18 and 29 years old in good health. The sample taken for sequencing was PBMCs. CDR3 in amino acids: CASSFRVEETQYF. The CDR3 DNA follows: TGTGCCAGCAGCTTTCGGGTGGAAGAGACCCAGTACTTC.